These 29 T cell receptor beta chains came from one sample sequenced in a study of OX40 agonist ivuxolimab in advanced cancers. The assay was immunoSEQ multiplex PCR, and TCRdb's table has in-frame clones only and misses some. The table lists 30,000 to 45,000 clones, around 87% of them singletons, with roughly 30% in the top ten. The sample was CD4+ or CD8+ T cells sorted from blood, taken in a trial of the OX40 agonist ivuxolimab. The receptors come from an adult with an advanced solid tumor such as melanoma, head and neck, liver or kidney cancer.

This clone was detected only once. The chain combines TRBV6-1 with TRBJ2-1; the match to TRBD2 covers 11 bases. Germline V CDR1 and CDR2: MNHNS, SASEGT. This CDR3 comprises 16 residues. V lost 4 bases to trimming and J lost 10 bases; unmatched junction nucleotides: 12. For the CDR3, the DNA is TGTGCCAGCAGTGGAGAGCCGGGACTAGCGGCGGCCGAGCAGTTCTTC. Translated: CASSGEPGLAAAEQFF.

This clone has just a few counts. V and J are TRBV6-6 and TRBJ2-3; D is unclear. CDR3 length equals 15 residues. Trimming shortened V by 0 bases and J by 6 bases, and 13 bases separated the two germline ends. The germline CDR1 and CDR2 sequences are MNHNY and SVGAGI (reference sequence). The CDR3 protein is CASSYSGPLRDTQYF. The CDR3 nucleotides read TGTGCCAGCAGTTACTCTGGTCCCCTACGGGATACGCAGTATTTT.

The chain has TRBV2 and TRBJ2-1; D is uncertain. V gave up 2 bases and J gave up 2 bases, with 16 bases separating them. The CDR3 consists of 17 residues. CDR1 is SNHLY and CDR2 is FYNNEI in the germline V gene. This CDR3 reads CASSEHQGMSTYNEQFF. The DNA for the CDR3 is TGTGCCAGCAGTGAACACCAAGGGATGAGTACCTACAATGAGCAGTTCTTC. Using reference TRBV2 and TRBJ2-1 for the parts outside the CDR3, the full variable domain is EPEVTQTPSHQVTQMGQEVILRCVPISNHLYFYWYRQILGQKVEFLVSFYNNEISEKSEIFDDQFSVERPDGSNFTLKIRSTKLEDSAMYFCASSEHQGMSTYNEQFFGPGTRLTVL.

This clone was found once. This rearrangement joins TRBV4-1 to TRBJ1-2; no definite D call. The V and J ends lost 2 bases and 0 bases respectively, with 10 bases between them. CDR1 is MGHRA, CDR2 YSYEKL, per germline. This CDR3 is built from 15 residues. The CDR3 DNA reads TGCGCCAGCAGCCAACCAAGACGGTCTAACTATGGCTACACCTTC. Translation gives CASSQPRRSNYGYTF.

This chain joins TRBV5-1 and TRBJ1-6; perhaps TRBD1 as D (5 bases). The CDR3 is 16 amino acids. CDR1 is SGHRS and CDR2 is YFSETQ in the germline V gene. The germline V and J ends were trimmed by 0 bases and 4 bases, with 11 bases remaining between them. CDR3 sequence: CASSLGVKGYNSPLHF. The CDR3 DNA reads TGCGCCAGCAGCTTGGGAGTAAAGGGGTATAATTCACCCCTCCACTTT.

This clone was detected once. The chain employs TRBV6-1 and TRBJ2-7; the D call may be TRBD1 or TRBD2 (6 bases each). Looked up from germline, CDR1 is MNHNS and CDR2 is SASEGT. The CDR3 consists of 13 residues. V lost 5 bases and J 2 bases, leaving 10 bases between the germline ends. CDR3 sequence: CASSYRGPYEQYF. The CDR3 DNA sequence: TGTGCCAGCAGTTATCGGGGGCCCTACGAGCAGTACTTC.

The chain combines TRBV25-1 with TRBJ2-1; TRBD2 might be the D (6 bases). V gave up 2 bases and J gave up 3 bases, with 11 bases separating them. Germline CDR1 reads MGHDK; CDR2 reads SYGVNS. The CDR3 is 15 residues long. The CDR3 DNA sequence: TGTGCCAGCAGTGAAGGGCGGGGACTCTACAATGAGCAGTTCTTC. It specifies CASSEGRGLYNEQFF. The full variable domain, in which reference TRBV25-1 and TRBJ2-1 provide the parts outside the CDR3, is EADIYQTPRYLVIGTGKKITLECSQTMGHDKMYWYQQDPGMELHLIHYSYGVNSTEKGDLSSESTVSRIRTEHFPLTLESARPSHTSQYLCASSEGRGLYNEQFFGPGTRLTVL.

The CDR3 loop reads CASSYSLVETQYF. The CDR3 region has the DNA TGTGCCAGCAGCTATAGTTTGGTCGAGACCCAGTACTTC. This chain uses TRBV11-2 with TRBJ2-5; D is undetermined. The V gene's germline CDR1 is SGHAT and CDR2 FQNNGV. The CDR3 runs 13 residues. The V end was cut by 4 bases, the J end by 5 bases, with 11 bases between.

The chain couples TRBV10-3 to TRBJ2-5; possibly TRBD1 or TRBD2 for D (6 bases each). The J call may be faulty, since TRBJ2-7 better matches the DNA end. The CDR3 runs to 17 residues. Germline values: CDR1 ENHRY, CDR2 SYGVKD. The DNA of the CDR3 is TGTGCCATCAGTGAGTCAACTCCAGGGGCGGGGAACCACGAGCAGTACTTC. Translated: CAISESTPGAGNHEQYF.

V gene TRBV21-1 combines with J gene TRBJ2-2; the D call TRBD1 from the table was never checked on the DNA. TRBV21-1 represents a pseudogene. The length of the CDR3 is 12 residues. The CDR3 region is CASNSQAGELFF. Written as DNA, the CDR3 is TGTGCCAGCAACTCACAGGCCGGGGAGCTGTTTTTT.

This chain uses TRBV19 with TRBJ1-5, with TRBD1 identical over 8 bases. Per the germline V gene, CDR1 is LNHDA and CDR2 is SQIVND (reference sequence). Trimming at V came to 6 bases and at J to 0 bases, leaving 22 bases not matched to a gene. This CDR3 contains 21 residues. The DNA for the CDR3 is TGTGCCAGTAGGAGCCACGCGGGAGGGACAGGCCTCCGGGTTAGCAATCAGCCCCAGCATTTT. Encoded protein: CASRSHAGGTGLRVSNQPQHF.

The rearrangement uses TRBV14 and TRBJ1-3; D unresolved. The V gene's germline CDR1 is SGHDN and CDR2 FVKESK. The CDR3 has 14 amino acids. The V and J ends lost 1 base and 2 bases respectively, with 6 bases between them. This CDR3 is CASSQANAGNTIYF. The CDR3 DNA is TGTGCCAGCAGCCAAGCGAACGCTGGAAACACCATATATTTT.

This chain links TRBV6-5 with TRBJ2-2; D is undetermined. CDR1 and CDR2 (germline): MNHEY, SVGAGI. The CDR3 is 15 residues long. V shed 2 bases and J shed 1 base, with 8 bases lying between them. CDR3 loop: CASSYRQWNTGELFF. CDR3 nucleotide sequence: TGTGCCAGCAGTTACAGACAATGGAACACCGGGGAGCTGTTTTTT.

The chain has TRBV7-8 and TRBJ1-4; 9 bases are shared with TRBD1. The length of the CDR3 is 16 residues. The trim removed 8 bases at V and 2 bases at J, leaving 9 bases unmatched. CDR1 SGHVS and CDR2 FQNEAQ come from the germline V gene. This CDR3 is CASSRQGTGTNEKLFF. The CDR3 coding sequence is TGTGCCAGCTCTAGACAGGGGACAGGGACTAATGAAAAACTGTTTTTT.

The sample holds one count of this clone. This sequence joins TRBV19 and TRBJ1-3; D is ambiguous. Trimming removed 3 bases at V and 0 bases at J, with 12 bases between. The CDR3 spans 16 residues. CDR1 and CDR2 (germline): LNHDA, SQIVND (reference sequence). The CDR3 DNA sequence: TGTGCCAGTAGTATTTCACCGAGCCTCTCTGGAAACACCATATATTTT. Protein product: CASSISPSLSGNTIYF.

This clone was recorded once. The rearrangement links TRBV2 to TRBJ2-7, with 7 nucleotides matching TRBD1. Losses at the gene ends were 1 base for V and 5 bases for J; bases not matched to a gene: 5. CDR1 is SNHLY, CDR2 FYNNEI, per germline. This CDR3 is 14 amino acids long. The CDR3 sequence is CASSEDRGGDEQYF. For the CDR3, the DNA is TGTGCCAGCAGTGAAGACAGGGGCGGCGACGAGCAGTACTTC. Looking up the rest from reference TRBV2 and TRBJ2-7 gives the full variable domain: EPEVTQTPSHQVTQMGQEVILRCVPISNHLYFYWYRQILGQKVEFLVSFYNNEISEKSEIFDDQFSVERPDGSNFTLKIRSTKLEDSAMYFCASSEDRGGDEQYFGPGTRLTVT.

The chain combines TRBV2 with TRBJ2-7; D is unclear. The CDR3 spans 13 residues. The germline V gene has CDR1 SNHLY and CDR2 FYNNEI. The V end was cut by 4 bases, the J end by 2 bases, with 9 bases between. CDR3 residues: CASSVAEAYEQYF. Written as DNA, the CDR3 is TGTGCCAGCAGTGTGGCAGAGGCCTACGAGCAGTACTTC.

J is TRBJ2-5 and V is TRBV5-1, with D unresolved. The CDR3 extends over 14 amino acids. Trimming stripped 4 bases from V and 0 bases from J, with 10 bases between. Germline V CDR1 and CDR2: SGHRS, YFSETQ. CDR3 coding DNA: TGCGCCAGCAGCCCCGGCGCCGACCAAGAGACCCAGTACTTC. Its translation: CASSPGADQETQYF.

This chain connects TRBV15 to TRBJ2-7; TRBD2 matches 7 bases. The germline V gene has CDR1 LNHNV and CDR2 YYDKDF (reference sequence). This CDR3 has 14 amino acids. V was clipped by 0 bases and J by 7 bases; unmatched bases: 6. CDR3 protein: CATSRDRAGAEQYF. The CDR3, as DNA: TGTGCCACCAGCAGAGATCGGGCGGGAGCAGAGCAGTACTTC.

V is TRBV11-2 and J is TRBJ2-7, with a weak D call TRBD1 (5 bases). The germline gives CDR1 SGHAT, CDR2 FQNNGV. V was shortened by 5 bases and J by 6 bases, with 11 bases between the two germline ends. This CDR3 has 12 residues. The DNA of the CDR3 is TGTGCCAGCAGCCCACCTAGGGGCGAGCAGTACTTC. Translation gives CASSPPRGEQYF.

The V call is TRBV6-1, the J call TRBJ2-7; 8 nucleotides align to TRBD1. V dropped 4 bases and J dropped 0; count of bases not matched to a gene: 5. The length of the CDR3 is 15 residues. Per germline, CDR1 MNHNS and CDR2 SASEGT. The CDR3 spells CASSVTGGSSYEQYF. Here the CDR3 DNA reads TGTGCCAGCAGTGTTACAGGGGGGAGCTCCTACGAGCAGTACTTC.

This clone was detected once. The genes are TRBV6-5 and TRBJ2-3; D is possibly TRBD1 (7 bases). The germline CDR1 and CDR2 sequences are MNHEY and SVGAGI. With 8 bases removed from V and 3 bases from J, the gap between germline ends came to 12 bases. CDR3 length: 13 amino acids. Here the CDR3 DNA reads TGTGCCAGCGCGGAGGGGGCGACAGATACGCAGTATTTT. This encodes CASAEGATDTQYF.

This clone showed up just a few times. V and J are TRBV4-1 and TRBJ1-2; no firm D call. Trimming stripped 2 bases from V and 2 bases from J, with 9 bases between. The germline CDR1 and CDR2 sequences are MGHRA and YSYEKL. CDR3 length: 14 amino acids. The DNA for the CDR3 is TGCGCCAGCAGCCAATCGTGGCAGAACTATGGCTACACCTTC. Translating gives CASSQSWQNYGYTF.

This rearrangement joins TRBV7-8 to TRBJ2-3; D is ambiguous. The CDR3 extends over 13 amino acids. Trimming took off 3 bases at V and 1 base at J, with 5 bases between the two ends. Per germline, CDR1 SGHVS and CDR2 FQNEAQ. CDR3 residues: CASSFSRTDTQYF. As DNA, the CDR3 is TGTGCCAGCAGCTTCTCTCGCACAGATACGCAGTATTTT.

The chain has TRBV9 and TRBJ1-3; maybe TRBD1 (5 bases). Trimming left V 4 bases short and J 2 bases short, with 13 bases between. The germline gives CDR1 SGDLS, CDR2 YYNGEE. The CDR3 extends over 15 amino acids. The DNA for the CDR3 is TGTGCCAGCAGCTTAGGGGAGGGTGCTGGAAACACCATATATTTT. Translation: CASSLGEGAGNTIYF.

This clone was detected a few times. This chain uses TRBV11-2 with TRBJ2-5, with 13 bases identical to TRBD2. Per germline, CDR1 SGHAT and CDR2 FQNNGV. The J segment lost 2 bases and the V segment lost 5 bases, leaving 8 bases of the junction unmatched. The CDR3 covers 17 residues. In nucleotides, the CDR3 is TGTGCCAGCAGCCCCCGGACTAGCGGGGGCCGGCAAGAGACCCAGTACTTC. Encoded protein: CASSPRTSGGRQETQYF.

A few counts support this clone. CDR3 sequence: CASSLWGASNQPQHF. The CDR3 DNA is TGTGCCAGCAGTTTATGGGGTGCTAGCAATCAGCCCCAGCATTTT. The V gene is TRBV27, the J gene TRBJ1-5; unclear D gene. The germline V and J ends were trimmed by 1 base and 0 bases, with 7 bases remaining between them. The CDR3 has 15 residues. Germline values: CDR1 MNHEY, CDR2 SMNVEV (reference sequence).

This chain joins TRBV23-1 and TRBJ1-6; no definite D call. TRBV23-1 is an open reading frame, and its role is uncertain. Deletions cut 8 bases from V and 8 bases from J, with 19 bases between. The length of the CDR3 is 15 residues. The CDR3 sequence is CASHPWVVIDSPLHF. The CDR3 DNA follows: TGCGCCAGCCACCCATGGGTAGTAATTGATTCACCCCTCCACTTT.

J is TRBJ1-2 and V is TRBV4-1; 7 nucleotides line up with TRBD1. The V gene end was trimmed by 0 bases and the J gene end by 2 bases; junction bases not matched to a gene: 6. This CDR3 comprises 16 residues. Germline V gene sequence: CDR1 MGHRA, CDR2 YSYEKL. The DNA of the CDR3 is TGCGCCAGCAGCCAAGATGGCCAGGGGGGGAACTATGGCTACACCTTC. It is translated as CASSQDGQGGNYGYTF.